Each of the 29 T cell receptor beta chains below was sequenced from the same sample in a study of CD8 T cells in Susac syndrome (dated by TCRdb to between 2017 and 2020). Libraries were constructed by the immunoSEQ multiplex PCR assay. RNA was extracted with the RNeasy kit and about 0.5 to 1 ug was reverse transcribed using random hexamers. TCRdb redid the processing of the public reads, applying fastp at Q25 and MiXCR, and retained in-frame beta chains. Each entry merges the rows of one CDR3 protein and shows their most common DNA and genes. In this sample the table shows roughly 200,000 distinct CDR3 sequences, 85% to 95% of which occur a single time. The leading ten clones occupy roughly 0.12% of the sample. The sample consisted of CD4+ T cells from PBMCs. The receptors shown here come from a human donor with Susac syndrome.

This clonotype came up once. The rearrangement joins TRBV20-1 to TRBJ1-5; no clear D gene. The CDR3 totals 15 residues. V was cut by 0 bases and J by 4 bases, with 13 bases left in between. The V gene's germline CDR1 is DFQATT and CDR2 SNEGSKA (reference sequence). The CDR3 DNA reads as TGCAGTGCTAGAGACCAGGCTAGGGTAAATCAGCCCCAGCATTTT. Encoded protein: CSARDQARVNQPQHF.

V usage is TRBV5-6 and J usage is TRBJ2-1; possibly TRBD2 for D (6 bases). Germline CDR1 is SGHDT and CDR2 is YYEEEE. The V end lost 5 bases, the J end lost 4 bases, and 13 bases lay between the germline ends. The CDR3 spans 14 residues. The CDR3 DNA reads as TGTGCCAGCAGGGGGGGAGGACAATACAATGAGCAGTTCTTC. Protein sequence: CASRGGGQYNEQFF.

V gene TRBV20-1 combines with J gene TRBJ2-3, with 11 bases identical to TRBD1. This CDR3 is built from 14 residues. Trimming removed 7 bases from V and 3 bases from J; junction bases left unmatched: 6. Germline V gene data show CDR1 as DFQATT and CDR2 as SNEGSKA (reference sequence). The CDR3 region has the DNA TGCAGTGTTGGACAGGGGGCAGGGACAGATACGCAGTATTTT. It translates to CSVGQGAGTDTQYF.

The J gene is TRBJ2-5, the V gene TRBV3-1; D uncertain. V lost 3 bases and J lost 0, with 8 bases in between. CDR3 length equals 14 residues. Looked up from germline, CDR1 is LGHDT and CDR2 is YNNKEL (reference sequence). This CDR3 is CASSHLGNQETQYF. The CDR3 nucleotides are TGTGCCAGCAGCCACCTGGGAAACCAAGAGACCCAGTACTTC.

V usage is TRBV15 and J usage is TRBJ2-1, with D perhaps matching TRBD1 or TRBD2 (7 bases each). Germline lookup yields CDR1 LNHNV and CDR2 YYDKDF (reference sequence). Trimming cost V 2 bases and J 7 bases, with 9 bases left between them. There are 13 residues in the CDR3. DNA of the CDR3: TGTGCCACCAGCAGACAGGGGGGGAATGAGCAGTTCTTC. This sequence encodes CATSRQGGNEQFF.

The chain is built from TRBV2 and TRBJ2-3; no reliable D call. There are 12 residues in the CDR3. Looked up from germline, CDR1 is SNHLY and CDR2 is FYNNEI. Trimming removed 8 bases at V and 4 bases at J, with 10 bases between. The CDR3 DNA reads TGTGCCAGCGAAAGAGAATCAGATACGCAGTATTTT. Translation: CASERESDTQYF.

The chain links TRBV18 to TRBJ1-2; 9 bases align to TRBD1. V shed 1 base, J shed 4 bases, and the junction held 7 bases outside the gene matches. Germline V gene data show CDR1 as KGHSH and CDR2 as LQKENI. This CDR3 is 16 amino acids long. CDR3 in amino acids: CASSPQPGTGPYGYTF. CDR3 coding DNA: TGTGCCAGCTCACCACAGCCCGGGACAGGGCCCTATGGCTACACCTTC.

J is TRBJ1-5 and V is TRBV2; 7 bases match TRBD1. Germline CDR1 is SNHLY and CDR2 is FYNNEI. The V and J ends lost 6 bases and 1 base, in that order; junction bases with no gene match: 9. CDR3 size: 16 residues. The CDR3, as DNA: TGTGCCAGCAGAAAAAACAGGGGTCGGAGCAATCAGCCCCAGCATTTT. As protein: CASRKNRGRSNQPQHF.

V and J are TRBV7-9 and TRBJ1-1; the D gene is possibly TRBD1 (5 bases). The V and J ends lost 3 bases and 4 bases respectively, with 12 bases between them. Germline lookup yields CDR1 SEHNR and CDR2 FQNEAQ (reference sequence). The CDR3 sequence is 14 residues long. This CDR3 reads CASSFRDRVTEAFF. DNA for the CDR3: TGTGCCAGCAGCTTCCGGGACCGGGTCACTGAAGCTTTCTTT.

This chain links TRBV29-1 with TRBJ1-3; 7 bases match TRBD1. Germline V lookup: CDR1 SQVTM, CDR2 ANQGSEA. The CDR3 consists of 14 residues. Germline trimming cut 7 bases from V and 4 bases from J; bases unmatched to any gene: 10. This CDR3 reads CSATTTGSGNTIYF. The CDR3, as DNA: TGCAGCGCTACAACGACAGGGTCCGGAAACACCATATATTTT.

The chain employs TRBV29-1 and TRBJ2-6; tentatively, D is TRBD2 (5 bases). V was shortened by 7 bases and J by 2 bases, with 6 bases between the two germline ends. Per germline, CDR1 SQVTM and CDR2 ANQGSEA. The CDR3 is made up of 12 amino acids. The CDR3 here is CSAGAGANVLTF. In DNA, the CDR3 is TGCAGCGCCGGGGCTGGGGCCAACGTCCTGACTTTC. The full variable domain, with the rest looked up from reference TRBV29-1 and TRBJ2-6, is SAVISQKPSRDICQRGTSLTIQCQVDSQVTMMFWYRQQPGQSLTLIATANQGSEATYESGFVIDKFPISRPNLTFSTLTVSNMSPEDSSIYLCSAGAGANVLTFGAGSRLTVL.

The chain recombines TRBV4-2 with TRBJ2-3; D gene uncertain. CDR1 and CDR2 from the germline V gene are LGHNA and YNFKEQ. The V end lost 4 bases, the J end lost 5 bases, and 25 bases lay between the germline ends. The CDR3 runs 18 residues. In DNA form, the CDR3 reads TGTGCCAGCAGCCCCACATTCCGGGCCTCGGGTAGGAAAGATACGCAGTATTTT. Translation gives CASSPTFRASGRKDTQYF.

The J gene is TRBJ2-5, the V gene TRBV25-1, with D tentatively TRBD1 (5 bases). CDR3 length equals 14 residues. Germline CDR1 is MGHDK and CDR2 is SYGVNS. V was cut by 9 bases and J by 0 bases, with 14 bases left in between. The CDR3 protein is CASKLQVHQETQYF. The CDR3 DNA reads TGTGCCAGTAAATTACAGGTTCACCAAGAGACCCAGTACTTC.

This chain joins TRBV20-1 and TRBJ2-3; D is possibly TRBD1 or TRBD2 (5 bases each). The CDR3 is 16 amino acids. Trimming removed 4 bases from V and 5 bases from J, with 22 bases in between. Germline V CDR1 and CDR2: DFQATT, SNEGSKA (reference sequence). In DNA, the CDR3 is TGCAGTGCTAAAGATTTCGCGAGGGGCAGGGTAGATACGCAGTATTTT. This gives the protein CSAKDFARGRVDTQYF.

The rearrangement joins TRBV27 to TRBJ1-2; 8 nucleotides match TRBD1. The junction had 9 bases not matched to a gene; V was cut back by 5 bases and J by 4 bases. The CDR3 extends over 15 amino acids. Per the germline V gene, CDR1 is MNHEY and CDR2 is SMNVEV (reference sequence). This CDR3 is CASSPYRQGIYGYTF. In DNA, the CDR3 is TGTGCCAGCAGTCCCTACCGACAGGGGATCTATGGCTACACCTTC.

This rearrangement joins TRBV4-3 to TRBJ2-5; no reliable D call. With 4 bases removed from V and 5 bases from J, the gap between germline ends came to 14 bases. Germline assignment: CDR1 LGHNA and CDR2 YSLEER. This CDR3 contains 14 residues. The CDR3 nucleotides are TGCGCCAGCAGCCCCTCAGCAAACGGGGAGACCCAGTACTTC. Translating it yields CASSPSANGETQYF.

V usage is TRBV20-1 and J usage is TRBJ1-1; possibly TRBD1 for D (6 bases). Trimming cost V 1 base and J 1 base, with 16 bases left between them. The CDR3 consists of 16 residues. CDR1 is DFQATT, CDR2 SNEGSKA, per germline (reference sequence). The CDR3 DNA reads as TGCAGTGCTAGAGGGAACACAGGGATTGGGAACACTGAAGCTTTCTTT. It is translated as CSARGNTGIGNTEAFF.

The genes are TRBV24-1 and TRBJ1-2; D might be TRBD1 (6 bases). V gave up 3 bases and J gave up 5 bases, with 30 bases separating them. The CDR3 contains 20 residues. CDR1 is KGHDR and CDR2 is SFDVKD in the germline V gene. In DNA form, the CDR3 reads TGTGCCACCAGTGATCCCAAGCCTAATACACGACAGAAGGGGGGATATGGCTACACCTTC. Protein product: CATSDPKPNTRQKGGYGYTF.

V gene TRBV11-2 combines with J gene TRBJ1-6; tentative D call: TRBD1 (5 bases). CDR3 length equals 15 residues. V gave up 5 bases and J gave up 7 bases, with 15 bases separating them. Germline CDR1 is SGHAT and CDR2 is FQNNGV. The CDR3 loop is CASSPGKGWNSPLHF. DNA for the CDR3: TGTGCCAGCAGCCCCGGGAAGGGGTGGAATTCACCCCTCCACTTT.

The V gene is TRBV12-3 or TRBV12-4, the J gene TRBJ2-1, with TRBD2 matching 12 bases. The CDR3 sequence is 16 residues long. The V and J ends lost 10 bases and 9 bases, in that order; junction bases with no gene match: 16. This CDR3 is CAIINKGLAGFGEQFF. The CDR3 DNA sequence: TGTGCCATCATTAACAAGGGACTAGCGGGCTTCGGTGAGCAGTTCTTC.

The chain employs TRBV7-8 and TRBJ2-3, with 9 bases matching TRBD2. V lost 4 bases to trimming and J lost 6 bases; unmatched junction nucleotides: 11. The length of the CDR3 is 16 residues. Germline lookup yields CDR1 SGHVS and CDR2 FQNEAQ. For the CDR3, the DNA is TGTGCCAGCAGCTCCCCGGCGGGGGGGCCTGGGGATACGCAGTATTTT. Protein sequence: CASSSPAGGPGDTQYF.

V gene TRBV20-1 combines with J gene TRBJ2-5; tentatively, D is TRBD2 (6 bases). CDR1 is DFQATT and CDR2 is SNEGSKA in the germline V gene (reference sequence). Trimming removed 5 bases from V and 1 base from J, with 17 bases in between. The CDR3 is 15 residues long. CDR3 nucleotides: TGCAGTGCTCTCAGGAGGGGTGGGGGCCAAGAGACCCAGTACTTC. Its translation is CSALRRGGGQETQYF.

This CDR3 reads CASSPGGASDTQYF. CDR3 nucleotides: TGTGCCAGTAGTCCAGGGGGGGCATCAGATACGCAGTATTTT. The chain combines TRBV19 with TRBJ2-3; either TRBD1 or TRBD2 may fit D (7 bases each). Germline values: CDR1 LNHDA, CDR2 SQIVND (reference sequence). The CDR3 runs 14 residues. V was pared by 5 bases and J by 4 bases, with 13 bases between.

The CDR3 is CASSIQGDYGYTF. For the CDR3, the DNA is TGTGCCAGTAGTATACAGGGTGACTATGGCTACACCTTC. The rearrangement joins TRBV19 to TRBJ1-2; possibly TRBD1 for D (5 bases). Germline CDR1 reads LNHDA; CDR2 reads SQIVND (reference sequence). The CDR3 sequence is 13 residues long. V was pared by 2 bases and J by 3 bases, with 7 bases between.

The gene calls are TRBV20-1 and TRBJ2-5, with 12 bases lining up with TRBD2. The CDR3 extends over 13 amino acids. The trim removed 3 bases at V and 5 bases at J, leaving 1 base unmatched. The germline CDR1 and CDR2 sequences are DFQATT and SNEGSKA (reference sequence). The CDR3 bases are TGCAGTGCTAGCGGGACTAGCGGGGAGACCCAGTACTTC. This codes for CSASGTSGETQYF.

The rearrangement links TRBV20-1 to TRBJ2-2, with TRBD2 matching 13 bases. Germline assignment: CDR1 DFQATT and CDR2 SNEGSKA (reference sequence). The CDR3 has 17 amino acids. J lost 1 base, V lost 0 bases, and 2 bases had no gene match. In DNA form, the CDR3 reads TGCAGTGCTAGAGATCGACTAGCGGGGGGGAACACCGGGGAGCTGTTTTTT. This encodes CSARDRLAGGNTGELFF.

The chain has TRBV2 and TRBJ2-1; D not certain. In germline, CDR1 is SNHLY, CDR2 FYNNEI. V was trimmed by 2 bases and J by 3 bases, leaving 11 bases between them. CDR3 length: 15 residues. The CDR3 sequence: CASSESRGSYNEQFF. CDR3 nucleotide sequence: TGTGCCAGCAGTGAATCCCGTGGCAGCTACAATGAGCAGTTCTTC.

The chain links TRBV30 to TRBJ1-4; 9 bases align to TRBD1. Unmatched junction bases numbered 5, after V lost 4 bases and J lost 5 bases. Germline lookup yields CDR1 GTSNPN and CDR2 SVGIG (reference sequence). The CDR3 has 14 amino acids. The CDR3 sequence: CAWNPGTGNEKLFF. The CDR3 DNA sequence: TGTGCCTGGAACCCAGGGACAGGGAATGAAAAACTGTTTTTT.

The genes are TRBV6-2 or TRBV6-3 and TRBJ2-1, with TRBD2 matching over 11 bases. The trim removed 6 bases at V and 3 bases at J, leaving 7 bases unmatched. The CDR3 runs to 16 residues. Germline CDR1 and CDR2: MNHEY and SVGEGT. The CDR3 DNA reads TGTGCCAGCAGCCTTCTTAGCGGGGGGGTCTACAATGAGCAGTTCTTC. It is translated as CASSLLSGGVYNEQFF.